The clone carrying this TCR beta chain has only a few counts. As yet, its antigen is unknown. The PCR ran on 60 Vbeta and 13 Jbeta primers. Original analysis: In a later analysis, of 80 million or so unique beta chains, some 10 million appeared in at least two donors. Libraries were prepared by immunoSEQ multiplex PCR; TCRdb keeps only in-frame clonotypes and omits some of them. The V and J calls and clone size come from that table; D and trimming were worked out from the DNA. There are 140,000 to 150,000 clones in the sample; around 10% occur only once, and roughly 2% lies in the top ten. This specimen comes from a study of cytomegalovirus exposure and HLA in healthy donors. Study at large: HLA-typed donors contributed some 77 million unique TCRs, which were held in an early data release. Study-level findings and limits: By a later analysis, the bulk of CMV-associated TCR beta chains appeared HLA-restricted. Previously analyzed data showed that most TCR beta V segments were productive at a frequency of about 87% or about 30%.

In germline, CDR1 is SGHRS, CDR2 YFSETQ. The ends were cut back, 2 bases at V and 1 base at J, with 16 bases in the middle. The CDR3 sequence is 16 residues long. The sample consisted of PBMCs. The chain has TRBV5-1 and TRBJ2-7, with a tentative D call TRBD1 (6 bases). This receptor was taken from a man aged 45 to 65 in good health and CMV-seronegative. CDR3 sequence: CASSFRQGQQSYEQYF. CDR3 nucleotide sequence: TGCGCCAGCAGCTTCCGTCAGGGACAACAGTCCTACGAGCAGTACTTC.